Listed below are T cell receptor beta chains from one sample, sequenced in a study of shared clonotypes between healthy human individuals. Sequencing was performed with immunoSEQ multiplex PCR; in TCRdb, only in-frame clones are kept and a portion is missing. The sample includes around 1.4 million clones, approximately 98.5% seen only once; the top ten take 0.36%. The material sequenced was naive CD4+ T cells sorted from blood. These receptors were obtained from a young man in good health. The CDR3 runs from the conserved cysteine through the conserved F or W. Each record gives: J gene, clone size, D gene, V gene, CDR3 DNA, CDR3 protein. D genes are given only for firm matches. Clone size, where shown, is once, few, many, or a class for clones that have expanded.

j_call: TRBJ2-7; clone_size: -; d_call: TRBD1; v_call: TRBV11-1; cdr3_nt: TGTGCCAGCAGCGAGACAGGGACAGGGCGCATCTACGAGCAGTACTTC; cdr3_aa: CASSETGTGRIYEQYF
j_call: TRBJ2-1; clone_size: -; d_call: TRBD2; v_call: TRBV7-9; cdr3_nt: TGTGCCAGCAGTGGTTCGAGCGGGAGTTATGCCTACAATGAGCAGTTCTTC; cdr3_aa: CASSGSSGSYAYNEQFF
j_call: TRBJ1-1; clone_size: -; d_call: -; v_call: TRBV19; cdr3_nt: TGTGCCAGTAGTATTATGCCAGGTACGAACACTGAAGCTTTCTTT; cdr3_aa: CASSIMPGTNTEAFF
j_call: TRBJ2-7; clone_size: -; d_call: -; v_call: TRBV7-9; cdr3_nt: TGTGCCAGCAGCCCACCAAGCTCCTACGAGCAGTACTTC; cdr3_aa: CASSPPSSYEQYF
j_call: TRBJ2-1; clone_size: -; d_call: -; v_call: TRBV20-1; cdr3_nt: TGCAGTGCTAGAGAACTGGATGAGCAGTTCTTC; cdr3_aa: CSARELDEQFF
j_call: TRBJ1-2; clone_size: -; d_call: -; v_call: TRBV5-1; cdr3_nt: TGCGCCAGCAGCTTGTCCCAGGCGGGCTATGGCTACACCTTC; cdr3_aa: CASSLSQAGYGYTF
j_call: TRBJ1-5; clone_size: -; d_call: -; v_call: TRBV10-1; cdr3_nt: TGCGCCAGTTTCGGGCCCCAGCATTTT; cdr3_aa: CASFGPQHF
j_call: TRBJ2-1; clone_size: -; d_call: TRBD1; v_call: TRBV5-1; cdr3_nt: TGCGCCAGCAGCGCCCCCCAGGGGGCGGCCTACAATGAGCAGTTCTTC; cdr3_aa: CASSAPQGAAYNEQFF
j_call: TRBJ2-1; clone_size: -; d_call: TRBD2; v_call: TRBV29-1; cdr3_nt: TGCAGCGTGAGCGGCGGGAGGGCCTATACCAATGAGCAGTTCTTC; cdr3_aa: CSVSGGRAYTNEQFF
j_call: TRBJ2-7; clone_size: once; d_call: TRBD2; v_call: TRBV7-8; cdr3_nt: TGTGCCAGCACCTCAGCAGGCGGGCTAGCGGGTGTCTACGAGCAGTACTTC; cdr3_aa: CASTSAGGLAGVYEQYF
j_call: TRBJ1-5; clone_size: -; d_call: TRBD1; v_call: TRBV27; cdr3_nt: TGTGCCAGCAGTACCGGGACAGGTCTAAGCAATCAGCCCCAGCATTTT; cdr3_aa: CASSTGTGLSNQPQHF
j_call: TRBJ2-7; clone_size: -; d_call: -; v_call: TRBV27; cdr3_nt: TGTGCCACGCGGGACTCCGCCTCCTACGAGCAGTACTTC; cdr3_aa: CATRDSASYEQYF
j_call: TRBJ2-1; clone_size: -; d_call: -; v_call: TRBV19; cdr3_nt: TGTGCCAGTAGTATAGTAGGTGGATACGAGCAGTTCTTC; cdr3_aa: CASSIVGGYEQFF
j_call: TRBJ2-5; clone_size: once; d_call: -; v_call: TRBV5-1; cdr3_nt: TGCGCCAGCAGCAGAGGGAATCAGGAGACCCAGTACTTC; cdr3_aa: CASSRGNQETQYF
j_call: TRBJ1-6; clone_size: -; d_call: TRBD1; v_call: TRBV27; cdr3_nt: TGTGCCAGCAGTTTAACGACAGGGCTGGAACGGCCCCTCCACTTT; cdr3_aa: CASSLTTGLERPLHF
j_call: TRBJ2-2; clone_size: -; d_call: -; v_call: TRBV5-1; cdr3_nt: TGCGCCAGCAGTCTCGACATCGCCGGGGAGCTGTTTTTT; cdr3_aa: CASSLDIAGELFF
j_call: TRBJ1-4; clone_size: -; d_call: -; v_call: TRBV28; cdr3_nt: TGTGCCTCGGGTGCGGAGGGGACTAATGAAAAACTGTTTTTT; cdr3_aa: CASGAEGTNEKLFF
j_call: TRBJ2-7; clone_size: -; d_call: -; v_call: TRBV11-2; cdr3_nt: TGTGCCAGCAGCGGGACCTACGAGCAGTACTTC; cdr3_aa: CASSGTYEQYF
j_call: TRBJ2-1; clone_size: -; d_call: TRBD1; v_call: TRBV5-1; cdr3_nt: TGCGCCAGCAGCACCCGACAGGGGGATTATAATGAGCAGTTCTTC; cdr3_aa: CASSTRQGDYNEQFF
j_call: TRBJ2-1; clone_size: -; d_call: -; v_call: TRBV5-1; cdr3_nt: TGCGCCAGCAGCTTGCGACTAGATTTGTCTATGGGTGAGCAGTTCTTC; cdr3_aa: CASSLRLDLSMGEQFF
j_call: TRBJ1-1; clone_size: -; d_call: -; v_call: TRBV28; cdr3_nt: TGTGCCAGCATCTGGGGGGCGAACACTGAAGCTTTCTTT; cdr3_aa: CASIWGANTEAFF
j_call: TRBJ2-7; clone_size: -; d_call: TRBD2; v_call: TRBV5-1; cdr3_nt: TGCGCCAGCCGTCAAGCGGGAGCCAGCTCCTACGAACAGTACTTC; cdr3_aa: CASRQAGASSYEQYF
j_call: TRBJ2-7; clone_size: -; d_call: -; v_call: TRBV7-2; cdr3_nt: TGTGCCAGCAGCTTAAGAGACGGCTACGAGCAGTACTTC; cdr3_aa: CASSLRDGYEQYF
j_call: TRBJ2-2; clone_size: once; d_call: -; v_call: TRBV10-3; cdr3_nt: TGTGCCATCAGTGAGCGGAGCAACACCGGGGAGCTGTTTTTT; cdr3_aa: CAISERSNTGELFF
j_call: TRBJ2-4; clone_size: -; d_call: TRBD2; v_call: TRBV6-1; cdr3_nt: TGTGCCAGCAGTGGGACCGCGGGAGCGAACATTCAGTACTTC; cdr3_aa: CASSGTAGANIQYF
j_call: TRBJ2-7; clone_size: -; d_call: -; v_call: TRBV28; cdr3_nt: TGTGCCAGCAGTTTAAGCCCATTATACGAGCAGTACTTC; cdr3_aa: CASSLSPLYEQYF
j_call: TRBJ2-3; clone_size: -; d_call: TRBD2; v_call: TRBV7-6; cdr3_nt: TGTGCCAGCAGCCTAGGGACTAGAGGTAGCACAGATACGCAGTATTTT; cdr3_aa: CASSLGTRGSTDTQYF
j_call: TRBJ2-1; clone_size: -; d_call: -; v_call: TRBV28; cdr3_nt: TGTGCCAGCAGTGCCCTGGGCCCCGGGGGCTCCTACAATGAGCAGTTCTTC; cdr3_aa: CASSALGPGGSYNEQFF
j_call: TRBJ2-3; clone_size: -; d_call: TRBD2; v_call: TRBV5-4; cdr3_nt: TGTGCCAGCAGCCCCCTTTCCGGGACTAGGGCAGATACGCAGTATTTT; cdr3_aa: CASSPLSGTRADTQYF
j_call: TRBJ2-5; clone_size: -; d_call: -; v_call: TRBV6-6; cdr3_nt: TGTGCCAGCAGTTACTCGACAGAGACCCAGTACTTC; cdr3_aa: CASSYSTETQYF
j_call: TRBJ1-2; clone_size: once; d_call: -; v_call: TRBV11-2; cdr3_nt: TGTGCCAGCAGCTCCACCCGACTAAACCCATCTTATGGCTACACCTTC; cdr3_aa: CASSSTRLNPSYGYTF
j_call: TRBJ1-1; clone_size: -; d_call: -; v_call: TRBV7-2; cdr3_nt: TGTGCCAGCAGCTTAGTTCTTGGGTCAACTGAAGCTTTCTTT; cdr3_aa: CASSLVLGSTEAFF
j_call: TRBJ2-3; clone_size: -; d_call: -; v_call: TRBV19; cdr3_nt: TGTGCCAGTAGTCTAGGACCGAACACAGATACGCAGTATTTT; cdr3_aa: CASSLGPNTDTQYF
j_call: TRBJ2-2; clone_size: -; d_call: TRBD2; v_call: TRBV25-1; cdr3_nt: TGTGCCAGCAGTGAAATAGCGGGAGGACCCAACACCGGGGAGCTGTTTTTT; cdr3_aa: CASSEIAGGPNTGELFF
j_call: TRBJ1-5; clone_size: -; d_call: -; v_call: TRBV6-5; cdr3_nt: TGTGCCAGCAGCCGGGAGTGGGATCAGCCCCAGCATTTT; cdr3_aa: CASSREWDQPQHF
j_call: TRBJ1-2; clone_size: -; d_call: -; v_call: TRBV5-1; cdr3_nt: TGCGCCAGCAGCGTTTTGGAGGGGTCTAACTATGGCTACACCTTC; cdr3_aa: CASSVLEGSNYGYTF
j_call: TRBJ1-5; clone_size: once; d_call: TRBD1; v_call: TRBV9; cdr3_nt: TGTGCCAGCAATACTGGGGACAGTAGCAATCAGCCCCAGCATTTT; cdr3_aa: CASNTGDSSNQPQHF
j_call: TRBJ2-7; clone_size: -; d_call: -; v_call: TRBV11-2; cdr3_nt: TGTGCCAGCAGCTTAGCATTGGCGCTCTCCTACGAGCAGTACTTC; cdr3_aa: CASSLALALSYEQYF
j_call: TRBJ2-1; clone_size: -; d_call: -; v_call: TRBV5-1; cdr3_nt: TGCGCCAGCAGCTTGGCCCCCTACAATGAGCAGTTCTTC; cdr3_aa: CASSLAPYNEQFF
j_call: TRBJ2-5; clone_size: -; d_call: TRBD2; v_call: TRBV2; cdr3_nt: TGTGCCAGCAGTGAAAAGGGGGAAGCGGGAGACAGGACCCAGTACTTC; cdr3_aa: CASSEKGEAGDRTQYF
j_call: TRBJ2-7; clone_size: -; d_call: -; v_call: TRBV7-6; cdr3_nt: TGTGCCAGCAGCTTAGCCAGGGACCTCTCCTACGAGCAGTACTTC; cdr3_aa: CASSLARDLSYEQYF
j_call: TRBJ2-3; clone_size: -; d_call: TRBD1; v_call: TRBV5-3; cdr3_nt: TGTGCCAGAAGCTTGGCGGACAGGGTCCGCGATACGCAGTATTTT; cdr3_aa: CARSLADRVRDTQYF
j_call: TRBJ2-3; clone_size: -; d_call: -; v_call: TRBV29-1; cdr3_nt: TGCAGCGTTGAGGAACCAGATACGCAGTATTTT; cdr3_aa: CSVEEPDTQYF
j_call: TRBJ1-5; clone_size: -; d_call: TRBD1; v_call: TRBV15; cdr3_nt: TGTGCCACCAGCAGAGATCTGACGGAGACAGGGCAGGATCAGCCCCAGCATTTT; cdr3_aa: CATSRDLTETGQDQPQHF
j_call: TRBJ1-5; clone_size: -; d_call: -; v_call: TRBV9; cdr3_nt: TGTGCCAGCAGCGCTGGGAGCAATCAGCCCCAGCATTTT; cdr3_aa: CASSAGSNQPQHF
j_call: TRBJ2-3; clone_size: -; d_call: -; v_call: TRBV5-1; cdr3_nt: TGCGCCAGCAGCTTAAGTGCCCTGCCCGGCACAGATACGCAGTATTTT; cdr3_aa: CASSLSALPGTDTQYF
j_call: TRBJ1-1; clone_size: -; d_call: -; v_call: TRBV5-1; cdr3_nt: TGCGCCAGCAGCTTTGCAGGTGGGGCTGAAGCTTTCTTT; cdr3_aa: CASSFAGGAEAFF
j_call: TRBJ2-7; clone_size: -; d_call: -; v_call: TRBV30; cdr3_nt: TGTGCCTGGAGTGGGACAGTTTTATACGAGCAGTACTTC; cdr3_aa: CAWSGTVLYEQYF
j_call: TRBJ2-2; clone_size: -; d_call: TRBD1; v_call: TRBV5-6; cdr3_nt: TGTGCCAGCAGCGACGACAGGGGGCGTTACACCGGGGAGCTGTTTTTT; cdr3_aa: CASSDDRGRYTGELFF
j_call: TRBJ1-1; clone_size: -; d_call: -; v_call: TRBV7-2; cdr3_nt: TGTGCCAGCAGCTCTCTCGGTAGCACTGAAGCTTTCTTT; cdr3_aa: CASSSLGSTEAFF
j_call: TRBJ1-5; clone_size: -; d_call: -; v_call: TRBV6-1; cdr3_nt: TGTGCCAGCAGTCTAGCGTCGCGTGGGCCGCGCCAGCATTTT; cdr3_aa: CASSLASRGPRQHF
j_call: TRBJ1-1; clone_size: -; d_call: -; v_call: TRBV5-6; cdr3_nt: TGTGCCAGCAGCTTGGCCGCGGGGAACACTGAAGCTTTCTTT; cdr3_aa: CASSLAAGNTEAFF
j_call: TRBJ1-1; clone_size: -; d_call: -; v_call: TRBV11-2; cdr3_nt: TGTGCCAGCAGCTTGGGACTTAGCACTGAAGCTTTCTTT; cdr3_aa: CASSLGLSTEAFF
j_call: TRBJ2-3; clone_size: -; d_call: -; v_call: TRBV30; cdr3_nt: TGTGCCTGGAGTTTCGACAGGAGGGATACGCAGTATTTT; cdr3_aa: CAWSFDRRDTQYF
j_call: TRBJ2-2; clone_size: -; d_call: -; v_call: TRBV2; cdr3_nt: TGTGCCAGCACTGGCGGAAGGGAGTTCGGGGAGCTGTTTTTT; cdr3_aa: CASTGGREFGELFF